This TCR beta chain was sequenced in a study of monozygotic twins with cystic fibrosis. The CDR3 is 12 amino acids. The V gene lost 0 bases and the J gene lost 7 bases, with 7 bases spanning the gap. Per germline, CDR1 GTSNPN and CDR2 SVGIG (reference sequence). This clone was recorded only once. This table comes from immunoSEQ multiplex PCR, and its TCRdb copy is limited to in-frame clones, with some not included. The sample lists 30,000 to 45,000 clones; approximately 80% were seen once. This receptor was identified in a girl aged 2 to 9 with cystic fibrosis. The material sequenced was blood. The chain recombines TRBV30 with TRBJ2-4; D not certain. The DNA of the CDR3 is TGTGCCTGGAGTGTCCGTGGGAACATTCAGTACTTC. As protein: CAWSVRGNIQYF.